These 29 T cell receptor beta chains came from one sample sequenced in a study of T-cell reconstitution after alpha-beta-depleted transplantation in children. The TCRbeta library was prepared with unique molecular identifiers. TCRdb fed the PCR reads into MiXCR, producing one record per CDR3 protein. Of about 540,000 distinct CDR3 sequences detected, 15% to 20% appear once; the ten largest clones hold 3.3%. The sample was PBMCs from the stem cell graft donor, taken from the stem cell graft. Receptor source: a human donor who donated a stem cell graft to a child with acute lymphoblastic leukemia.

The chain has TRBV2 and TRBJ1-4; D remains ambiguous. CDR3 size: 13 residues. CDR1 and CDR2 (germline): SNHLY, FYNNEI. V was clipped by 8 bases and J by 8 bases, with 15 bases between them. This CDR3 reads CASWRPRSEKLFF. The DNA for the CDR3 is TGTGCCAGCTGGAGACCACGGAGCGAAAAACTGTTTTTT.

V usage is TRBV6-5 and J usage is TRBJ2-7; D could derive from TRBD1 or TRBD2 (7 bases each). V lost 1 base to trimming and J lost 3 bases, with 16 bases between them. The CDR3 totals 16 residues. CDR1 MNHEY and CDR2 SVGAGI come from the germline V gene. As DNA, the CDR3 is TGTGCCAGCAGTTACTGGGGGGGGGACAGCAACTACGAGCAGTACTTC. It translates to CASSYWGGDSNYEQYF.

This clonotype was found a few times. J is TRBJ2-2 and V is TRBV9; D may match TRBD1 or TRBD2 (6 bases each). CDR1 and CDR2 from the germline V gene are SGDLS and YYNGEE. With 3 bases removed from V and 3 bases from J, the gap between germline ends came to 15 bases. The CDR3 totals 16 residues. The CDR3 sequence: CASSATGAGDTGELFF. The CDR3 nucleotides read TGTGCCAGCAGCGCCACGGGGGCAGGGGACACCGGGGAGCTGTTTTTT.

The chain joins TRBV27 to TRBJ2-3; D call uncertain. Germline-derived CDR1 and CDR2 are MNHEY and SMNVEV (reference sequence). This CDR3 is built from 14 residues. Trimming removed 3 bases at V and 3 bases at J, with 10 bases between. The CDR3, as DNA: TGTGCCAGCAGTTTTCTCCCCGGGACAGATACGCAGTATTTT. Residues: CASSFLPGTDTQYF.

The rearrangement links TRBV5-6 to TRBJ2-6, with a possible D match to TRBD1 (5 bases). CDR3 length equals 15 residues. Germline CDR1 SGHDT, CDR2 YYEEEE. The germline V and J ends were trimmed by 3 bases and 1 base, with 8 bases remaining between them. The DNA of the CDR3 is TGTGCCAGCAGCTCGTCAGGGTCTGGGGCCAACGTCCTGACTTTC. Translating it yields CASSSSGSGANVLTF.

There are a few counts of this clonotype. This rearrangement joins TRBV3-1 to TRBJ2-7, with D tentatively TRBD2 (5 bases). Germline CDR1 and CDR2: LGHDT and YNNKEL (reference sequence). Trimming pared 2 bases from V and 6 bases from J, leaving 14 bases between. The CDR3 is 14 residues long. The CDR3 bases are TGTGCCAGCAGCCAATTCGAGGGAGCTGTCGAGCAGTACTTC. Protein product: CASSQFEGAVEQYF.

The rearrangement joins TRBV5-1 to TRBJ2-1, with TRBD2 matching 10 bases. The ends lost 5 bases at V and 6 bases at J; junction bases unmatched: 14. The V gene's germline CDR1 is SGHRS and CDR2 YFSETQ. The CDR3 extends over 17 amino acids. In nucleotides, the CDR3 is TGCGCCAGCAGGGACGCCATCCTAGCGGGAGATCGCAATGAGCAGTTCTTC. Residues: CASRDAILAGDRNEQFF. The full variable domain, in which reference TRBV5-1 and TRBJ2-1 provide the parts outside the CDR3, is KAGVTQTPRYLIKTRGQQVTLSCSPISGHRSVSWYQQTPGQGLQFLFEYFSETQRNKGNFPGRFSGRQFSNSRSEMNVSTLELGDSALYLCASRDAILAGDRNEQFFGPGTRLTVL.

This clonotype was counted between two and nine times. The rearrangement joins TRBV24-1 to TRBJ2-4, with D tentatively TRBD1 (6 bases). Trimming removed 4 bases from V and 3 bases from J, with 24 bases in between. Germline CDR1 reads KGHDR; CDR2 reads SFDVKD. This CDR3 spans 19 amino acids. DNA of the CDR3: TGTGCCACCAGTGACATCGAGGCCAGTTATAACAGGGACAAAAACATTCAGTACTTC. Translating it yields CATSDIEASYNRDKNIQYF.

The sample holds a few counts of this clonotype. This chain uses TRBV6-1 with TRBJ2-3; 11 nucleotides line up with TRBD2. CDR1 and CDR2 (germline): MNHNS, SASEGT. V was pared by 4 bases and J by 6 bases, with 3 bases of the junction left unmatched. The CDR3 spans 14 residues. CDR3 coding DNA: TGTGCCAGCAGTGGACTAGCGGGACTGGATACGCAGTATTTT. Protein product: CASSGLAGLDTQYF.

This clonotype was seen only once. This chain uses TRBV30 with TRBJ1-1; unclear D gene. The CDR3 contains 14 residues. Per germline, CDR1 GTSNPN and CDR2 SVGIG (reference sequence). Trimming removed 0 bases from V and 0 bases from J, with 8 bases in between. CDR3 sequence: CAWSVGVLNTEAFF. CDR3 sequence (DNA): TGTGCCTGGAGTGTCGGGGTTCTGAACACTGAAGCTTTCTTT.

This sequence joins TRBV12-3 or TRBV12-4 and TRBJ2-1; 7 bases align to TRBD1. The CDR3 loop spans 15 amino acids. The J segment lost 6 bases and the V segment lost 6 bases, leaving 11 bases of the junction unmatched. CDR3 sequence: CASSTSRQGTNEQFF. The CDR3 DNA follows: TGTGCCAGCAGCACCTCGAGACAGGGAACCAATGAGCAGTTCTTC.

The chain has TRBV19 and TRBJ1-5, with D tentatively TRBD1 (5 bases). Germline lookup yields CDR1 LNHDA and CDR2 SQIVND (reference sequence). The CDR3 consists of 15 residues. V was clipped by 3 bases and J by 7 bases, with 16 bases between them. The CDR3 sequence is CASSIYEGRRQPQHF. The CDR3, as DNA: TGTGCCAGTAGTATCTACGAGGGGCGACGGCAGCCCCAGCATTTT.

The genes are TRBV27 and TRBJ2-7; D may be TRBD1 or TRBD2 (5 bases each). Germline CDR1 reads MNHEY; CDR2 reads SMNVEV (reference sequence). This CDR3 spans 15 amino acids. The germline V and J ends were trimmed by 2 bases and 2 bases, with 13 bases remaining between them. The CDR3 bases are TGTGCCAGCAGTTTAGGGGCTAGCATAGCCTACGAGCAGTACTTC. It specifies CASSLGASIAYEQYF.

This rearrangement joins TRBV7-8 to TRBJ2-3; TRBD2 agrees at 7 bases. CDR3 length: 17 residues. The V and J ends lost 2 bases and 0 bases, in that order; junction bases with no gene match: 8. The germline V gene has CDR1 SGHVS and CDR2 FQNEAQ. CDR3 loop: CASSLSPLAASTDTQYF. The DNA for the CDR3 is TGTGCCAGCAGCTTATCCCCTCTAGCGGCTAGCACAGATACGCAGTATTTT.

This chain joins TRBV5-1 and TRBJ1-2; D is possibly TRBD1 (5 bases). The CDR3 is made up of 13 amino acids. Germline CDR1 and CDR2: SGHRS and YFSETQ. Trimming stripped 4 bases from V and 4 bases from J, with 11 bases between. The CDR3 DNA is TGCGCCAGCAGCATAGACAGCTTCTATGGCTACACCTTC. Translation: CASSIDSFYGYTF.

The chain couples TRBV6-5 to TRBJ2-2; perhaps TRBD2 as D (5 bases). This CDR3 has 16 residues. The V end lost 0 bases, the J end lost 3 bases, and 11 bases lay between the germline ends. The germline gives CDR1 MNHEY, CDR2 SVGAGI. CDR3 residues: CASSYSGEPYTGELFF. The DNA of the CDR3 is TGTGCCAGCAGTTACTCGGGAGAACCCTACACCGGGGAGCTGTTTTTT.

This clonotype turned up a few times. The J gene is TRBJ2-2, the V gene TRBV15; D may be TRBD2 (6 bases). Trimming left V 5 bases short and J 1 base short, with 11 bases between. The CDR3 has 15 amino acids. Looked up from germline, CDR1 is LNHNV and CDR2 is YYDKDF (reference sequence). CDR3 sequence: CATSLWRGNTGELFF. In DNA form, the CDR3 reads TGTGCCACCAGCCTTTGGAGGGGGAACACCGGGGAGCTGTTTTTT.

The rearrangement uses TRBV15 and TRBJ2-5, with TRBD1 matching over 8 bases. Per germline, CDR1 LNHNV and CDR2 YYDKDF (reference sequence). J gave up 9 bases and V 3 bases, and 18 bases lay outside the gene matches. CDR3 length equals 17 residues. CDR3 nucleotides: TGTGCCACCAGCAGCCCGGATCCCGGGCTGCGGGGACAGGCCCAGTACTTC. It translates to CATSSPDPGLRGQAQYF.

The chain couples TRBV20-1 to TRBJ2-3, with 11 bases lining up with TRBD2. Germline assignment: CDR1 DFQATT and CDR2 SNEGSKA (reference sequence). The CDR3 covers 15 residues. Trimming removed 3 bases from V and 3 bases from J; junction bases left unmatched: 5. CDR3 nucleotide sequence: TGCAGTGCTAGTGGATTAGCGGGAGGGACAGATACGCAGTATTTT. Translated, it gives CSASGLAGGTDTQYF.

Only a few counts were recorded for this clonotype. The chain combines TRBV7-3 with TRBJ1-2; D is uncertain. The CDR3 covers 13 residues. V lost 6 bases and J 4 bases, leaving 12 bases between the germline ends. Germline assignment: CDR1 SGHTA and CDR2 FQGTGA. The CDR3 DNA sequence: TGTGCCAGCAGTTACGACGGCGGCTATGGCTACACCTTC. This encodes CASSYDGGYGYTF.

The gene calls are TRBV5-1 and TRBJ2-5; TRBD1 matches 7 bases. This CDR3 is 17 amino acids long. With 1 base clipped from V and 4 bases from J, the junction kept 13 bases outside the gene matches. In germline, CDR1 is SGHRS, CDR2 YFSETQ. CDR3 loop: CASSLYRTGLIGETQYF. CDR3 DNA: TGCGCCAGCAGCTTGTATCGGACAGGTTTAATTGGAGAGACCCAGTACTTC.

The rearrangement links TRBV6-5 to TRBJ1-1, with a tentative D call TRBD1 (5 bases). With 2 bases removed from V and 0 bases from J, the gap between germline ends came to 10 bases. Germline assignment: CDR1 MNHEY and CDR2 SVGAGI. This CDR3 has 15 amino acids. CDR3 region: CASSYGDRVNTEAFF. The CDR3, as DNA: TGTGCCAGCAGTTACGGGGACCGAGTGAACACTGAAGCTTTCTTT.

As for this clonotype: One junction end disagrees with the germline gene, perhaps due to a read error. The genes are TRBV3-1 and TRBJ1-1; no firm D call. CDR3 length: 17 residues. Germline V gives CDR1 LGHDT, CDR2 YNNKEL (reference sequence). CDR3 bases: TGTGCCAGCGGCCAAGATCGGTATACAGACTTGAACACTGAAGCTTTCTTT. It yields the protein CASGQDRYTDLNTEAFF. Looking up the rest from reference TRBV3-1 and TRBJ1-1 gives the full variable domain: DTAVSQTPKYLVTQMGNDKSIKCEQNLGHDTMYWYKQDSKKFLKIMFSYNNKELIINETVPNRFSPKSPDKAHLNLHINSLELGDSAVYFCASGQDRYTDLNTEAFFGQGTRLTVV.

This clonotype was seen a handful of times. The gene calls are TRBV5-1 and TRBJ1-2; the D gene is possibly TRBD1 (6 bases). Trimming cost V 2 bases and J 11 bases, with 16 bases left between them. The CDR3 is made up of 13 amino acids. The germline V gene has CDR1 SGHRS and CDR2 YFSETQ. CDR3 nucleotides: TGCGCCAGCAGCTTTAACGACAGGAGTGGATACACCTTC. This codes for CASSFNDRSGYTF.

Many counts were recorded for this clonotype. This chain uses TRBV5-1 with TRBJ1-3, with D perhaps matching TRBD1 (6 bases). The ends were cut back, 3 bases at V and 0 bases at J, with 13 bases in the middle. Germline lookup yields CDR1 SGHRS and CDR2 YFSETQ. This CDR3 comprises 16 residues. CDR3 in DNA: TGCGCCAGCAGCTCGGACAGCAGCGCCTCTGGAAACACCATATATTTT. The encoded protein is CASSSDSSASGNTIYF.

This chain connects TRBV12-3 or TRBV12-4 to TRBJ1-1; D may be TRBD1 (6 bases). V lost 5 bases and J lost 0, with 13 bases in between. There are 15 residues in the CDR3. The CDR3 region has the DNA TGTGCCAGCAGTGAGCTACAGGGCCTGAACACTGAAGCTTTCTTT. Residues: CASSELQGLNTEAFF.

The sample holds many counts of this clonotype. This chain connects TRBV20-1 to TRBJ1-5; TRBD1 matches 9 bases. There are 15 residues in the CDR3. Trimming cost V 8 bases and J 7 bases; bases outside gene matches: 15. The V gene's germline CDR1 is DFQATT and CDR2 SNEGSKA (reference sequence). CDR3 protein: CSTIRGDRVKQPQHF. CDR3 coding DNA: TGCAGTACTATCCGCGGGGACAGGGTAAAGCAGCCCCAGCATTTT.

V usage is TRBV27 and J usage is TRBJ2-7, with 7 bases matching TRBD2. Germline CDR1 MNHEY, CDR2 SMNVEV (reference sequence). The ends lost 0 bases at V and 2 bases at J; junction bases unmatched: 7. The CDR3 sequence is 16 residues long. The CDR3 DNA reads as TGTGCCAGCAGTTTATCAGCGGGGTCCTTTACCTACGAGCAGTACTTC. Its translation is CASSLSAGSFTYEQYF.

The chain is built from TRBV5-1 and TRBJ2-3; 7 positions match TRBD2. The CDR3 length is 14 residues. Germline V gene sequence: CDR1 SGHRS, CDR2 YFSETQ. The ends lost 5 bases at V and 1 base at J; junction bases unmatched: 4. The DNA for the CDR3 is TGCGCCAGCAGTCGCGGGAGCCGCACAGATACGCAGTATTTT. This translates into CASSRGSRTDTQYF.